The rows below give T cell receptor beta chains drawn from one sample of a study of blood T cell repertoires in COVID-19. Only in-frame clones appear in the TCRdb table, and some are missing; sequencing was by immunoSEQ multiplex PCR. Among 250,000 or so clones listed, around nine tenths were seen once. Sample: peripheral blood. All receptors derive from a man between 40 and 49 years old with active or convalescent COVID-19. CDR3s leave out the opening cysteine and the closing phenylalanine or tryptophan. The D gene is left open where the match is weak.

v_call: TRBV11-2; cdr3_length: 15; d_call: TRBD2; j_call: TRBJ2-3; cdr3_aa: ASSLVGLAGSTDTQY
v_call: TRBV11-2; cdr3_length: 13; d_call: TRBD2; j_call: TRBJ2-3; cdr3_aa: ASSFLAGDPDTQY
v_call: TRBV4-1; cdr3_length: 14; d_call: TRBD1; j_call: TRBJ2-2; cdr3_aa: ASSRERTGHTGELF
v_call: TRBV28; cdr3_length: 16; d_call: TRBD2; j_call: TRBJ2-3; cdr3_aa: ASSVLAGGPSGTDTQY
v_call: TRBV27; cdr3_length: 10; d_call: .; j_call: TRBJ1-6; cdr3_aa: ASSQQGSPLH
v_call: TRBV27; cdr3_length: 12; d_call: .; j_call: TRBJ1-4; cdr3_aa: ASSLAKYGEKLF
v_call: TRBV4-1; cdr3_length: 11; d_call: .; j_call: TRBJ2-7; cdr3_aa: ASSDTSSYEQY
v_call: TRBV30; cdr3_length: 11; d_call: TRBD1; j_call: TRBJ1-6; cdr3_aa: AWSGQGASPLH
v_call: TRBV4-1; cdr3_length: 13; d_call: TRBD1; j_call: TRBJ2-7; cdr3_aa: ASSQDSGQSYEQY
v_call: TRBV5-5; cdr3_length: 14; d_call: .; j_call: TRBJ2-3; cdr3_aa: ASSPGTSVDTDTQY
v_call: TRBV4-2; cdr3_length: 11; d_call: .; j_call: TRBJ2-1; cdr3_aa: ASSPLAGNEQF
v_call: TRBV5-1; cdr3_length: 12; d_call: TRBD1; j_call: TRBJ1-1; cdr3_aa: ASSLVRGDTEAF
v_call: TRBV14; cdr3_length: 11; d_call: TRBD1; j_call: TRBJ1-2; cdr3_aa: ASSRGQVYGYT
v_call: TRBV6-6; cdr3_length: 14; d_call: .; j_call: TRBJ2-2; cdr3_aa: ASSYSTFTDSGELF
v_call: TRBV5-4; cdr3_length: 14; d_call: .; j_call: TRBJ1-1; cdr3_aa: ASLRRQVSLVGEAF
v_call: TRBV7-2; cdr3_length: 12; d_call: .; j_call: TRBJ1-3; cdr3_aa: ASSLPGSGNTIY
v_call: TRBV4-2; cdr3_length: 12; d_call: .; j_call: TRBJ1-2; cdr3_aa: ASSHPEGDYGYT
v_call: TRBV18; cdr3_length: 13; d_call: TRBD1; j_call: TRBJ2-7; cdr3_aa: ASSPLLQGPNEQY
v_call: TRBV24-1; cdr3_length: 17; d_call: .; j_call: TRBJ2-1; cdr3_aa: ATSDFGYTPSSSYNEQF
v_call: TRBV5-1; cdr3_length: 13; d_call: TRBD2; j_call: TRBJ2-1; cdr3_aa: ASSELAGGRNEQF
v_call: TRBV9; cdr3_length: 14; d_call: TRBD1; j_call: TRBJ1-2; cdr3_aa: ASSTTGTGASYGYT
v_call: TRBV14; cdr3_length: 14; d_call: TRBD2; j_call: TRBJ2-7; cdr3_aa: ASSLGRGRMYVEQY
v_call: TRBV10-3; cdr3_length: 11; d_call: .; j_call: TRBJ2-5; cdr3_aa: AISRRDQETQY
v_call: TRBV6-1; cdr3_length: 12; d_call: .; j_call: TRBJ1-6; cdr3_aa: ASSEIRSDSPLH
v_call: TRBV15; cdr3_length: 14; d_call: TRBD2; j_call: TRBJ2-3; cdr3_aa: ATSARLAGGSDTQY
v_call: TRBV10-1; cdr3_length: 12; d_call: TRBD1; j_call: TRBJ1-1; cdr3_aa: ASSDEGANTEAF
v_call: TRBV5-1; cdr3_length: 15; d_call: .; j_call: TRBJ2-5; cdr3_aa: ASSLGTQRGSRETQY
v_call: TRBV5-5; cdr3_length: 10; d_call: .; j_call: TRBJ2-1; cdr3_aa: ASSFQGNEQF
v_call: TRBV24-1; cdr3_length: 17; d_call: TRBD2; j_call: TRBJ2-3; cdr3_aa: ATSALSGSGRDGTDTQY
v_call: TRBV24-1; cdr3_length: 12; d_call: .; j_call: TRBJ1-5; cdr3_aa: ATSGAASNQPQH
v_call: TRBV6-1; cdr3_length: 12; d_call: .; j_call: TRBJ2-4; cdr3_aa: ASSAGTTQYIQY
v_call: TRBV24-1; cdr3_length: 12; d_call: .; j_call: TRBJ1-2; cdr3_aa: ATSDLEAEYGYT
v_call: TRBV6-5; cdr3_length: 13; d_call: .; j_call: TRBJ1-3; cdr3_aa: ASKPEGRSGNTIY
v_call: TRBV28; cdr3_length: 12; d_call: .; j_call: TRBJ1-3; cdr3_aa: ASSPTPAGNTIY
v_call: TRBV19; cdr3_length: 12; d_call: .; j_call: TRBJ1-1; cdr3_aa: ASSRGSPNTEAF
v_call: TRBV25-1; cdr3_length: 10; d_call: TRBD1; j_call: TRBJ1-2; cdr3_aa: ASLQGALGYT
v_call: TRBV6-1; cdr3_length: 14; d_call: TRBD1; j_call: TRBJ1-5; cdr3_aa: ASSEPKQGLWQPQH
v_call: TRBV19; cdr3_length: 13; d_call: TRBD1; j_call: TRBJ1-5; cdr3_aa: ASSFRGRTNQPQH
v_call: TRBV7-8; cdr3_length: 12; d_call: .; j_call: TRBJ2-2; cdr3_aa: ASSLVAGTGELF
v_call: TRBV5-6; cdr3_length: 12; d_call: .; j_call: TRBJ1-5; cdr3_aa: ASSFRDTDQPQH
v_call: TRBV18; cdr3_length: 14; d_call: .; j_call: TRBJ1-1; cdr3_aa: ASSPIVRVMNTEAF
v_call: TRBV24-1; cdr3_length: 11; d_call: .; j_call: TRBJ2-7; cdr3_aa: ATMGAGDYEQY
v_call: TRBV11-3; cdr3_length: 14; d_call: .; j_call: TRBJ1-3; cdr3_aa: ASSKLGDFSGNTIY
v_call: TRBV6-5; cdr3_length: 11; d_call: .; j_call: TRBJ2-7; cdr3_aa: ASSSGLLYEQY
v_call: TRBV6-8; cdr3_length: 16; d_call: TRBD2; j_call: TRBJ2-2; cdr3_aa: ASPNRRGLAGFTGELF
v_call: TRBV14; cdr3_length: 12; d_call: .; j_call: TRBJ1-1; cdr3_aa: ASSPWTGNTEAF
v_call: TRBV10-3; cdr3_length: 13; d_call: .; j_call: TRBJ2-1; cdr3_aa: AISESKRVMSEQF
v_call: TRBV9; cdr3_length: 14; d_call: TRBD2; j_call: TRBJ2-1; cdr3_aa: ASSVAWTSTGNEQF
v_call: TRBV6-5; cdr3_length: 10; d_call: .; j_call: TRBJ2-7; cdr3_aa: ASSYTGNEQY
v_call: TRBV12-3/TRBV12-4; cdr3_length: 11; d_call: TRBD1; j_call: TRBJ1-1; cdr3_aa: ASTWGQPTEAF
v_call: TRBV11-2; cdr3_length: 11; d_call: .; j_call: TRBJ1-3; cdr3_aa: ASSSPNWNTIY
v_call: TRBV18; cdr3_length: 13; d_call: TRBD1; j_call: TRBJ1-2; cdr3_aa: ASSPTGTANYGYT
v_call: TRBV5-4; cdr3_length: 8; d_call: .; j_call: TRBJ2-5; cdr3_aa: ASGEETQY
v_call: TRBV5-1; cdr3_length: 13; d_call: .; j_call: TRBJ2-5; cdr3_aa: ASSLAGQIQETQY
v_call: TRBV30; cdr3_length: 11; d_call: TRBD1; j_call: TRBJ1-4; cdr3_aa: AQMGQGSEKLF